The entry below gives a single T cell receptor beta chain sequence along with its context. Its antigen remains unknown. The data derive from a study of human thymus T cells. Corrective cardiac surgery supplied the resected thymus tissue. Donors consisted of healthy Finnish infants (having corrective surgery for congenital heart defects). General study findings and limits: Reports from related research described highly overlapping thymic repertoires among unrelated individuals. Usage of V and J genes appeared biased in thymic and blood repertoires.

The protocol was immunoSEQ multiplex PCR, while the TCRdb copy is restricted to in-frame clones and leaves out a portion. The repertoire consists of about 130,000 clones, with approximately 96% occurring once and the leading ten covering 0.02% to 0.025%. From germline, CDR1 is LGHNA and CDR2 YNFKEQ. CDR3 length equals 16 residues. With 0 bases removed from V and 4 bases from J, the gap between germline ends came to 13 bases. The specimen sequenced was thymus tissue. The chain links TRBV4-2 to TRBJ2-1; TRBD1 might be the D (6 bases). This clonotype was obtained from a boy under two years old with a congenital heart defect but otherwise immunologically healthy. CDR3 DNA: TGTGCCAGCAGCCAAGACCCCGACAGGCTATACAATGAGCAGTTCTTC. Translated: CASSQDPDRLYNEQFF.